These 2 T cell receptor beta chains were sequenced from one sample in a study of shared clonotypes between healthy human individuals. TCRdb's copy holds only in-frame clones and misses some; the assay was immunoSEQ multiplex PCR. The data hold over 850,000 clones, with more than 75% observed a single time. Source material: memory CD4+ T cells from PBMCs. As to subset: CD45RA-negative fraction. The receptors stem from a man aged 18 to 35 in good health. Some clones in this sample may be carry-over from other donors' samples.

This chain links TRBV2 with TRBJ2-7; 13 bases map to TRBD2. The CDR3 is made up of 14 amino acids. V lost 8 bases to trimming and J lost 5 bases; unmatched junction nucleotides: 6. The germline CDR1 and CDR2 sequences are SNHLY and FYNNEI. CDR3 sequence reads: CASRGTSGNHEQYF. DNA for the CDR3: TGTGCCAGCCGAGGGACTAGCGGGAACCACGAGCAGTACTTC.

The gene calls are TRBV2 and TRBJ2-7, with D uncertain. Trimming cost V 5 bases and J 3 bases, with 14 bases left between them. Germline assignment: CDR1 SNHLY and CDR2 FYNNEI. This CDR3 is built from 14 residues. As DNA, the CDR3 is TGTGCCAGCAGTAGAGACTCGCGGTACTACGAGCAGTACTTC. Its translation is CASSRDSRYYEQYF.